A single sample gave rise to the 18 T cell receptor beta chains below, sequenced in a study of graft-versus-host responses after intestinal transplantation. These receptors have no known antigen. Only in-frame clones appear in the TCRdb table, and some are missing; sequencing was by immunoSEQ multiplex PCR. The table includes about 120,000 clones, 90% to 95% detected once. The sequences come from unstimulated CD4+ T cells sorted from spleen or lymph node cells, collected before intestinal transplant. Receptor source: a human donor who received an intestinal transplant.

The chain couples TRBV19 to TRBJ1-5; possibly TRBD1 for D (6 bases). Germline V gene lookup returns CDR1 LNHDA and CDR2 SQIVND (reference sequence). Trimming pared 8 bases from V and 4 bases from J, leaving 18 bases between. This CDR3 region has 15 residues. Here the CDR3 DNA reads TGTGCCAGTGCTAGCACAGGGCTGGGGAATCAGCCCCAGCATTTT. It codes for CASASTGLGNQPQHF.

The chain recombines TRBV5-1 with TRBJ2-5; 8 positions match TRBD2. Trimming removed 2 bases from V and 1 base from J; junction bases left unmatched: 7. The CDR3 runs 16 residues. CDR1 SGHRS and CDR2 YFSETQ come from the germline V gene. CDR3 in DNA: TGCGCCAGCAGCTTTGGGGCGGGAGGATGCCAAGAGACCCAGTACTTC. Protein sequence: CASSFGAGGCQETQYF.

The chain has TRBV19 and TRBJ2-5; possible D gene TRBD1, 6 bases. V was trimmed by 7 bases and J by 3 bases, leaving 18 bases between them. Looked up from germline, CDR1 is LNHDA and CDR2 is SQIVND (reference sequence). This CDR3 has 15 residues. CDR3 in amino acids: CASTRRGTVKETQYF. CDR3 nucleotide sequence: TGTGCCAGTACTCGTAGGGGGACCGTTAAAGAGACCCAGTACTTC.

This clone came up once. In nucleotides, the CDR3 is TGCGCCAGCAGCCAAGATCTTCTAGCGGGTGAGCAGTTCTTC. Translated: CASSQDLLAGEQFF. V and J are TRBV4-1 and TRBJ2-1; 8 nucleotides align to TRBD2. Germline CDR1 is MGHRA and CDR2 is YSYEKL. V was pared by 0 bases and J by 9 bases, with 4 bases of the junction left unmatched. The length of the CDR3 is 14 residues.

This clone was seen once. V and J are TRBV20-1 and TRBJ1-1, with TRBD1 matching 8 bases. V gave up 5 bases and J gave up 9 bases; unmatched junction bases: 5. This CDR3 is 11 amino acids long. Germline CDR1 and CDR2: DFQATT and SNEGSKA (reference sequence). The CDR3 bases are TGCAGTGCTCCTAGGACAGGGAAAGCTTTCTTT. The encoded protein is CSAPRTGKAFF.

This clone has a single count. The V gene is TRBV5-1, the J gene TRBJ2-7; TRBD2 agrees at 11 bases. V lost 3 bases and J lost 4; bases outside the gene matches: 15. CDR3 size: 18 residues. CDR1 and CDR2 (germline): SGHRS, YFSETQ. In DNA form, the CDR3 reads TGCGCCAGCAGCTCGGGACTAGCGGACACCGGGATTCTATACGAGCAGTACTTC. Translated, it gives CASSSGLADTGILYEQYF.

V and J are TRBV18 and TRBJ2-7; D could derive from TRBD1 or TRBD2 (5 bases each). V was trimmed by 4 bases and J by 3 bases, leaving 13 bases between them. Germline-derived CDR1 and CDR2 are KGHSH and LQKENI. The CDR3 runs to 14 residues. The DNA for the CDR3 is TGTGCCAGCTCACGGGACGGGACCAACTACGAGCAGTACTTC. This codes for CASSRDGTNYEQYF. Together with reference TRBV18 and TRBJ2-7, the CDR3 gives the full variable domain: NAGVMQNPRHLVRRRGQEARLRCSPMKGHSHVYWYRQLPEEGLKFMVYLQKENIIDESGMPKERFSAEFPKEGPSILRIQQVVRGDSAAYFCASSRDGTNYEQYFGPGTRLTVT.

This chain joins TRBV11-3 and TRBJ2-3; D call uncertain. V lost 2 bases, J lost 2 bases, and 11 bases lay in between. The CDR3 consists of 15 residues. Per germline, CDR1 SGHNT and CDR2 YENEEA. CDR3 amino acids: CASSLSSINTDTQYF. The CDR3 DNA is TGTGCCAGCAGCTTAAGCTCTATCAACACAGATACGCAGTATTTT.

The gene calls are TRBV11-2 and TRBJ2-1; unclear D gene. Trimming removed 1 base at V and 6 bases at J, with 1 base between. The CDR3 runs 11 residues. The germline V gene encodes CDR1 SGHAT and CDR2 FQNNGV. In DNA, the CDR3 is TGTGCCAGCAGCTTAGTCAATGAGCAGTTCTTC. Amino acid sequence: CASSLVNEQFF.

The rearrangement links TRBV5-1 to TRBJ2-3; tentatively, D is TRBD1 or TRBD2 (7 bases each). Germline loops: CDR1 SGHRS, CDR2 YFSETQ. The CDR3 consists of 15 residues. Between the trimmed V and J ends, which lost 2 bases and 4 bases, there was a span of 14 bases. CDR3 region: CASSFWGGGADTQYF. The DNA for the CDR3 is TGCGCCAGCAGCTTCTGGGGAGGGGGCGCAGATACGCAGTATTTT. The complete variable domain, with remaining parts taken from reference TRBV5-1 and TRBJ2-3, reads KAGVTQTPRYLIKTRGQQVTLSCSPISGHRSVSWYQQTPGQGLQFLFEYFSETQRNKGNFPGRFSGRQFSNSRSEMNVSTLELGDSALYLCASSFWGGGADTQYFGPGTRLTVL.

This chain uses TRBV10-1 with TRBJ2-7; D may be TRBD2 (6 bases). The CDR3 runs to 14 residues. Trimming cost V 10 bases and J 7 bases, with 23 bases left between them. The germline V gene has CDR1 WNHNN and CDR2 SYGVQD (reference sequence). The CDR3 DNA reads as TGCGCCACCCCCGCGGGGACCCTTTTCATGGAGCAGTACTTC. Encoded protein: CATPAGTLFMEQYF.

The chain carries TRBV18 and TRBJ2-7, with 9 bases lining up with TRBD2. V trimming: 3 bases; J trimming: 3 bases; junction bases outside the gene matches: 3. Germline assignment: CDR1 KGHSH and CDR2 LQKENI. The CDR3 runs to 14 residues. The CDR3 DNA sequence: TGTGCCAGCTCACCCCAGACTAGCGGCTACGAGCAGTACTTC. It encodes CASSPQTSGYEQYF.

This chain connects TRBV15 to TRBJ1-1, with a possible D match to TRBD1 (6 bases). The germline V and J ends were trimmed by 6 bases and 0 bases, with 11 bases remaining between them. The V gene's germline CDR1 is LNHNV and CDR2 YYDKDF (reference sequence). This CDR3 is built from 14 residues. CDR3 coding DNA: TGTGCCACCAGTAAAGGACAGTTGAACACTGAAGCTTTCTTT. Translation: CATSKGQLNTEAFF.

This rearrangement joins TRBV14 to TRBJ2-7, with 12 bases matching TRBD2. The CDR3 spans 13 residues. CDR1 is SGHDN and CDR2 is FVKESK in the germline V gene. The V gene end was trimmed by 6 bases and the J gene end by 4 bases; junction bases not matched to a gene: 1. The DNA for the CDR3 is TGTGCCAGCAGTACTAGCGGGGGGTACGAGCAGTACTTC. Protein product: CASSTSGGYEQYF.

The rearrangement links TRBV6-1 to TRBJ2-2; 7 bases are shared with TRBD2. J lost 7 bases, V lost 2 bases, and 4 bases had no gene match. This CDR3 has 14 residues. Germline V gene lookup returns CDR1 MNHNS and CDR2 SASEGT. The CDR3 sequence is CASSERASGGELFF. The CDR3 region has the DNA TGTGCCAGCAGTGAAAGGGCTAGCGGCGGGGAGCTGTTTTTT.

The J gene is TRBJ2-2, the V gene TRBV29-1; D is unclear. There are 14 residues in the CDR3. Germline-derived CDR1 and CDR2 are SQVTM and ANQGSEA. The V end was cut by 4 bases, the J end by 1 base, with 10 bases between. The CDR3 loop is CSVAQDLNTGELFF. The CDR3 DNA is TGCAGCGTTGCGCAGGATTTGAACACCGGGGAGCTGTTTTTT.

V and J are TRBV29-1 and TRBJ2-3; D is perhaps TRBD2 (7 bases). V dropped 8 bases and J dropped 2 bases, with 11 bases sitting between them. In germline, CDR1 is SQVTM, CDR2 ANQGSEA. The length of the CDR3 is 12 residues. CDR3 in amino acids: CSLGGPTDTQYF. The CDR3 DNA follows: TGCAGCTTGGGGGGGCCCACAGATACGCAGTATTTT.

This clone is a singleton in its sample. The chain combines TRBV9 with TRBJ2-2; 7 bases agree with TRBD1. Trimming removed 0 bases from V and 4 bases from J; junction bases left unmatched: 9. Germline CDR1 and CDR2: SGDLS and YYNGEE. This CDR3 region has 17 residues. CDR3 DNA sequence: TGTGCCAGCAGCGTAGCGGACAGGTTTTTCTTCACCGGGGAGCTGTTTTTT. Translation: CASSVADRFFFTGELFF.